This entry lists 14 T cell receptor beta chains sequenced from one sample in a study of a mutant IDH1 vaccine in newly diagnosed glioma. For these receptors, no antigen is known. Time point noted: week 35, safety follow-up. In the vaccine, a single dose held 300 ug of the mutant IDH1 20-mer peptide, along with topical imiquimod. Produced via immunoSEQ multiplex PCR; TCRdb's table is partial and in-frame only. In the table there are about 50,000 clones, about three quarters of which are singletons. Sequences were derived from PBMCs, sampled from a glioma patient whose treatment included an IDH1 peptide vaccine. The source is a man aged 35 to 55 with glioma.

The rearrangement joins TRBV6-5 to TRBJ1-1, with D hard to call. The germline CDR1 and CDR2 sequences are MNHEY and SVGAGI. The CDR3 covers 13 residues. Trimming left V 6 bases short and J 8 bases short, with 16 bases between. The CDR3 reads CASSFGQAKEAFF. CDR3 DNA sequence: TGTGCCAGCAGCTTCGGTCAGGCGAAAGAAGCTTTCTTT.

The CDR3 DNA reads as TGCAGCGTTGTCGGGTTGGGACAGTACGAGCAGTACTTC. Translated, it gives CSVVGLGQYEQYF. V gene TRBV29-1 combines with J gene TRBJ2-5; TRBD1 matches 7 bases. The better agreement between TRBJ2-7 and the DNA end casts doubt on the J call. Looked up from germline, CDR1 is SQVTM and CDR2 is ANQGSEA. This CDR3 is 13 amino acids long.

The chain employs TRBV6-5 and TRBJ1-3; weak D call: TRBD1 (6 bases). The germline V gene encodes CDR1 MNHEY and CDR2 SVGAGI. The CDR3 sequence is 15 residues long. Trimming took off 6 bases at V and 3 bases at J, with 15 bases between the two ends. CDR3 sequence (DNA): TGTGCCAGCAGCTCCATAGGGGGAATTGGAAACACCATATATTTT. Amino acid sequence: CASSSIGGIGNTIYF.

This chain connects TRBV5-6 to TRBJ1-3, with D unresolved. The CDR3 length is 14 residues. V dropped 0 bases and J dropped 4 bases, with 8 bases sitting between them. Germline loops: CDR1 SGHDT, CDR2 YYEEEE. For the CDR3, the DNA is TGTGCCAGCAGCTTGGCGGGCAGCGGAAACACCATATATTTT. Amino acids: CASSLAGSGNTIYF. The variable domain in full, with the rest retrieved from reference TRBV5-6 and TRBJ1-3, is DAGVTQSPTHLIKTRGQQVTLRCSPKSGHDTVSWYQQALGQGPQFIFQYYEEEERQRGNFPDRFSGHQFPNYSSELNVNALLLGDSALYLCASSLAGSGNTIYFGEGSWLTVV.

CDR3 residues: CASSPHVDMNGYTF. The CDR3, as DNA: TGTGCCAGTAGTCCCCATGTCGATATGAACGGCTACACCTTC. V usage is TRBV19 and J usage is TRBJ1-2; D remains ambiguous. V shed 5 bases and J shed 8 bases, with 18 bases lying between them. The CDR3 loop spans 14 amino acids. Germline CDR1 reads LNHDA; CDR2 reads SQIVND (reference sequence). Full variable domain (outside the CDR3, taken from reference TRBV19 and TRBJ1-2): DGGITQSPKYLFRKEGQNVTLSCEQNLNHDAMYWYRQDPGQGLRLIYYSQIVNDFQKGDIAEGYSVSREKKESFPLTVTSAQKNPTAFYLCASSPHVDMNGYTFGSGTRLTVV.

The chain recombines TRBV19 with TRBJ2-3, with D perhaps matching TRBD2 (5 bases). Trimming stripped 3 bases from V and 5 bases from J, with 15 bases between. The CDR3 runs 15 residues. Germline assignment: CDR1 LNHDA and CDR2 SQIVND (reference sequence). CDR3 sequence: CASSISTRRGDTQYF. The CDR3 DNA reads as TGTGCCAGTAGTATCAGCACTAGAAGAGGAGATACGCAGTATTTT. The entire variable domain, with the rest obtained from reference TRBV19 and TRBJ2-3, is as follows: DGGITQSPKYLFRKEGQNVTLSCEQNLNHDAMYWYRQDPGQGLRLIYYSQIVNDFQKGDIAEGYSVSREKKESFPLTVTSAQKNPTAFYLCASSISTRRGDTQYFGPGTRLTVL.

The chain recombines TRBV6-5 with TRBJ2-2, with a tentative D call TRBD1 (5 bases). This CDR3 has 12 residues. Looked up from germline, CDR1 is MNHEY and CDR2 is SVGAGI. The germline V and J ends were trimmed by 2 bases and 8 bases, with 6 bases remaining between them. Here the CDR3 reads CASSYRQGELFF. The CDR3 coding sequence is TGTGCCAGCAGTTACCGACAGGGGGAGCTGTTTTTT.

The V and J genes are TRBV27 and TRBJ2-5; D may be TRBD2 (5 bases). This CDR3 contains 15 residues. Looked up from germline, CDR1 is MNHEY and CDR2 is SMNVEV (reference sequence). The V end lost 5 bases, the J end lost 4 bases, and 17 bases lay between the germline ends. The CDR3 DNA reads TGTGCCAGCAGTCCCGGGGTCGCAGGATCAGAGACCCAGTACTTC. Protein: CASSPGVAGSETQYF.

The chain employs TRBV6-1 and TRBJ1-5; no clear D. The germline V and J ends were trimmed by 0 bases and 1 base, with 7 bases remaining between them. Germline V CDR1 and CDR2: MNHNS, SASEGT. The CDR3 extends over 15 amino acids. CDR3 nucleotides: TGTGCCAGCAGTGAAGCCGGAGGGAGCAATCAGCCCCAGCATTTT. The encoded protein is CASSEAGGSNQPQHF.

This chain connects TRBV18 to TRBJ2-7; D may be TRBD1 or TRBD2 (5 bases each). The V and J ends lost 3 bases and 7 bases respectively, with 13 bases between them. The CDR3 is 13 amino acids. CDR1 and CDR2 (germline): KGHSH, LQKENI. The CDR3 nucleotides read TGTGCCAGCTCACCCCTTGGGACGGGGGAGCAGTACTTC. Translating it yields CASSPLGTGEQYF.

The V and J genes are TRBV7-8 and TRBJ2-1, with no clear D. V dropped 5 bases and J dropped 10 bases, with 18 bases sitting between them. Germline V gene sequence: CDR1 SGHVS, CDR2 FQNEAQ. This CDR3 has 14 residues. The CDR3 DNA follows: TGTGCCAGCAGCCCCAGGTGGATCTCGCGAGAGCAGTTCTTC. The encoded protein is CASSPRWISREQFF.

The CDR3 nucleotides read TGCGCCAGCAGCTTGGCCGTGGGACAGGGTGGCGGCTACACCTTC. It translates to CASSLAVGQGGGYTF. This chain joins TRBV5-1 and TRBJ1-2; 9 bases are shared with TRBD1. The CDR3 totals 15 residues. Germline V gene data show CDR1 as SGHRS and CDR2 as YFSETQ. V gave up 0 bases and J gave up 8 bases; unmatched junction bases: 8.

This sequence joins TRBV11-1 and TRBJ2-7; the D gene could be TRBD1 or TRBD2 (6 bases each). The CDR3 consists of 15 residues. With 0 bases removed from V and 4 bases from J, the gap between germline ends came to 13 bases. Germline loops: CDR1 SGHAT, CDR2 FQDESV (reference sequence). In nucleotides, the CDR3 is TGTGCCAGCAGCTTAGCGGGGGGCGCGGTTTACGAGCAGTACTTC. Amino acids: CASSLAGGAVYEQYF.

The chain has TRBV28 and TRBJ1-4, with D hard to call. V was clipped by 9 bases and J by 7 bases, with 9 bases between them. The germline V gene has CDR1 MDHEN and CDR2 SYDVKM. The CDR3 runs to 11 residues. The CDR3 nucleotides are TGTGCCAGTTATGGTAGTGAAAAACTGTTTTTT. Amino acid sequence: CASYGSEKLFF.